This TCR beta chain was sequenced in a study of beta chain features in type 1 diabetes. Turning to the study itself: Sorted cells from all samples, numbering 107,917,701, were examined. Study results and caveats: Type 1 diabetes patients had VDJ junctions that carried fewer insertions and more deletions. The naive, central memory and Treg TCRB repertoires of patients appeared to be more similar to one another than those of healthy donors. Shortening of TCRB CDR3s, moderate but significant, appeared in all four CD4+ subsets of Type 1 diabetes patients.

TCRB transcripts that were expressed got sequenced, as all of the isolated RNA had been reverse transcribed. Clones were sequenced by immunoSEQ multiplex PCR, and TCRdb holds only the in-frame ones, with some missing. The sample holds roughly 340,000 clones, roughly 14% seen once. Purity above 98% was achieved in all sorted populations. The CDR3 totals 17 residues. Germline lookup yields CDR1 SGHRS and CDR2 YFSETQ. Trimming cost V 4 bases and J 0 bases; bases outside gene matches: 11. As to this clone: Its antigen is still unknown.

This sequence was found in a woman aged 18-29 years with type 1 diabetes. The material sequenced was naive CD4+ T cells from blood. This chain links TRBV5-1 with TRBJ2-3, with 7 positions matching TRBD2. CDR3 loop: CASSLNGGSGSTDTQYF. CDR3 nucleotides: TGCGCCAGCAGCCTCAACGGGGGTAGCGGGAGCACAGATACGCAGTATTTT.